A single sample is the source of the 9 T cell receptor beta chains below, sequenced in a study of human T cells and chemical hapten exposure. The time point was: patch test 1, 2 weeks after DPC sensitization. Stated treatment: therapeutic diphenylcyclopropenone sensitization with weekly scalp DPC. TCRdb reanalysed the RACE reads using MiXCR and keeps one entry per CDR3 protein. The sample includes fewer than 100,000 distinct CDR3 sequences, approximately 12% of them seen just once. This specimen consisted of whole blood, obtained in connection with sensitization to the hapten diphenylcyclopropenone (DPC). The receptor source for this set is a woman aged 55-70 years with alopecia areata. Some clones in this sample may be carry-over from other donors' samples.

This chain joins TRBV5-6 and TRBJ2-7; tentatively, D is TRBD1 (6 bases). Germline-derived CDR1 and CDR2 are SGHDT and YYEEEE. V lost 6 bases and J 3 bases, leaving 13 bases between the germline ends. The CDR3 spans 13 residues. CDR3 in amino acids: CASTFGQNYEQYF. The CDR3 DNA reads as TGTGCCAGCACCTTCGGACAGAACTACGAGCAGTACTTC.

This clonotype was counted ten times or more. This chain uses TRBV2 with TRBJ1-2, with D hard to call. Trimming left V 6 bases short and J 9 bases short, with 20 bases between. The germline CDR1 and CDR2 sequences are SNHLY and FYNNEI. The CDR3 spans 14 residues. The CDR3 region has the DNA TGTGCCAGCAGAGCCGGTGCGGGGAGGGAACGCTACACCTTC. Its protein is CASRAGAGRERYTF.

This clonotype has just a few counts. This chain joins TRBV11-2 and TRBJ1-1, with D unclear. The CDR3 spans 14 residues. The germline V and J ends were trimmed by 4 bases and 1 base, with 10 bases remaining between them. Per germline, CDR1 SGHAT and CDR2 FQNNGV. The CDR3: CASSSRVPNTEAFF. The CDR3 DNA reads as TGTGCCAGCAGCTCACGGGTCCCGAACACTGAAGCTTTCTTT.

In its sample, this clonotype was seen a few times. V and J are TRBV10-1 and TRBJ2-7; D tentatively fits TRBD1 or TRBD2 (5 bases each). The V end lost 2 bases, the J end lost 0 bases, and 8 bases lay between the germline ends. The CDR3 loop spans 14 amino acids. The germline gives CDR1 WNHNN, CDR2 SYGVQD (reference sequence). The CDR3 DNA follows: TGCGCCAGCAGTGAGGGGGGTCGCTCCTACGAGCAGTACTTC. Encoded protein: CASSEGGRSYEQYF.

This chain uses TRBV6-2 or TRBV6-3 with TRBJ1-3; D call uncertain. Germline CDR1 and CDR2: MNHEY and SVGEGT. This CDR3 contains 15 residues. V dropped 5 bases and J dropped 0 bases, with 11 bases sitting between them. CDR3 region: CASSPGGSSGNTIYF. The CDR3 DNA sequence: TGTGCCAGCAGTCCCGGTGGAAGCTCTGGAAACACCATATATTTT.

Of note for this clonotype: This may come from a read error, since a much larger clone is one base off. The missing conserved phenylalanine or tryptophan at the end of this CDR3 makes a read error likely. The chain employs TRBV10-1 and TRBJ1-1; D is unresolved. V was cut by 0 bases and J by 1 base, with 3 bases left in between. CDR3 length equals 13 residues. Germline-derived CDR1 and CDR2 are WNHNN and SYGVQD (reference sequence). CDR3 region: CASSESGNTEAFS. CDR3 DNA: TGCGCCAGCAGTGAGTCAGGGAACACTGAAGCTTTCTCT.

The genes are TRBV7-2 and TRBJ2-1; 10 nucleotides line up with TRBD2. CDR1 SGHTA and CDR2 FQGNSA come from the germline V gene. The CDR3 has 21 residues. Losses at the gene ends were 4 bases for V and 0 bases for J; bases not matched to a gene: 18. The CDR3 bases are TGTGCCAGCAGCTCCTTTTTGTCCCCGGGACAGCGGGGGGGCTCCTACAATGAGCAGTTCTTC. Translated, it gives CASSSFLSPGQRGGSYNEQFF.

This chain joins TRBV20-1 and TRBJ2-3; D might be TRBD1 or TRBD2, each matching 5 bases. The CDR3 runs to 15 residues. V shed 6 bases and J shed 2 bases, with 18 bases lying between them. The germline CDR1 and CDR2 sequences are DFQATT and SNEGSKA (reference sequence). CDR3 nucleotide sequence: TGCAGTGCCCCCGGGACGCCCCTCCCCACAGATACGCAGTATTTT. Protein sequence: CSAPGTPLPTDTQYF.

The V gene is TRBV18, the J gene TRBJ2-2; D remains ambiguous. Germline CDR1 and CDR2: KGHSH and LQKENI. This CDR3 is 14 amino acids long. V dropped 3 bases and J dropped 3 bases, with 8 bases sitting between them. The CDR3 here is CASSPRSDTGELFF. In nucleotides, the CDR3 is TGTGCCAGCTCACCCCGGTCGGACACCGGGGAGCTGTTTTTT.